A single sample is the source of the 2 T cell receptor beta chains below, sequenced in a study of cytomegalovirus exposure and HLA in healthy donors. Use of 60 Vbeta and 13 Jbeta primers characterized the PCR. Measured with immunoSEQ multiplex PCR; TCRdb has only the in-frame clones, and not every one. The sample includes 200,000 or so clones, 75% to 80% of them seen just once. Specimen: PBMCs. All receptors derive from a young man in good health and CMV-seronegative.

Turning to this clone: The junction shows a germline mismatch at one end, possibly a read error. J is TRBJ2-7 and V is TRBV7-7, with D unclear. Germline V CDR1 and CDR2: SSHAT, FNYEAQ (reference sequence). This CDR3 is 13 amino acids long. CDR3 loop: CASSLSYSDEQYF. The CDR3 region has the DNA TGTGCTAGCAGCTTATCCTACAGTGACGAGCAGTACTTC. Combining the CDR3 with reference TRBV7-7 and TRBJ2-7 gives the whole variable domain GAGVSQSPRYKVTKRGQDVTLRCDPISSHATLYWYQQALGQGPEFLTYFNYEAQPDKSGLPSDRFSAERPEGSISTLTIQRTEQRDSAMYRCASSLSYSDEQYFGPGTRLTVT.

This chain links TRBV6-5 with TRBJ2-7, with 12 positions matching TRBD2. Germline V gives CDR1 MNHEY, CDR2 SVGAGI. The CDR3 length is 16 residues. Germline trimming cut 2 bases from V and 5 bases from J; bases unmatched to any gene: 7. CDR3 sequence reads: CASSYRLAGAGHEQYF. CDR3 sequence (DNA): TGTGCCAGCAGTTACCGACTAGCGGGGGCAGGGCACGAGCAGTACTTC.